This TCR beta chain emerged from a study of OX40 agonist ivuxolimab in advanced cancers. Study observations and caveats: CD4+ and CD8+ blood T cells expanded clonally by week 6 at 0.1 to 3.0 mg/kg.

Trimming at V came to 2 bases and at J to 0 bases, leaving 17 bases not matched to a gene. Per the germline V gene, CDR1 is KGHSH and CDR2 is LQKENI. The CDR3 spans 20 residues. This clone was detected only once. The antigen remains unidentified. The method was immunoSEQ multiplex PCR; TCRdb's version includes in-frame clones alone and lacks a portion of them. Among more than 80,000 clones listed, about 89% were seen once. The V gene is TRBV18, the J gene TRBJ2-3; 7 positions match TRBD1. Sequenced here: CD4+ or CD8+ T cells sorted from blood, sampled in a trial of the OX40 agonist ivuxolimab. This TCR came from an adult with an advanced solid tumor such as melanoma, head and neck, liver or kidney cancer. CDR3 residues: CASSPRREGTAARSTDTQYF. The CDR3 DNA follows: TGTGCCAGCTCACCAAGAAGGGAAGGGACAGCGGCGCGGAGCACAGATACGCAGTATTTT.